These 19 T cell receptor beta chains were sequenced from one sample in a study of lymphopenia after photon versus proton radiotherapy. TCRdb's copy holds only in-frame clones and misses some; the assay was immunoSEQ multiplex PCR. The sample consists of some 42,000 clones, under 85% of them appearing once. Sequencing was performed on peripheral blood, taken from a patient treated with proton-based radiotherapy. The receptors derive from a woman in her 70s with pancreatic cancer.

The chain links TRBV9 to TRBJ1-2; D possibly corresponds to TRBD1 (6 bases). The V and J ends lost 4 bases and 8 bases respectively, with 18 bases between them. Germline V gene sequence: CDR1 SGDLS, CDR2 YYNGEE. This CDR3 spans 14 amino acids. Here the CDR3 reads CASSPRGREGGYTF. Here the CDR3 DNA reads TGTGCCAGCAGCCCTAGGGGGAGGGAAGGAGGCTACACCTTC.

The CDR3 bases are TGTGCCAGCAGTAAAGAAGGTGCGACAGGGATTGGCGGGGCCAACGTCCTGACTTTC. Encoded protein: CASSKEGATGIGGANVLTF. The chain recombines TRBV27 with TRBJ2-6; 7 bases line up with TRBD1. In germline, CDR1 is MNHEY, CDR2 SMNVEV (reference sequence). V shed 5 bases, J shed 4 bases, and the junction held 17 bases outside the gene matches. The CDR3 spans 19 residues.

The V and J genes are TRBV6-1 and TRBJ1-4; D unclear. CDR1 and CDR2 from the germline V gene are MNHNS and SASEGT. The CDR3 is 15 amino acids. V was pared by 6 bases and J by 0 bases, with 11 bases between. The CDR3 DNA follows: TGTGCCAGCAGCTTCTACGGCACAACTAATGAAAAACTGTTTTTT. Translation: CASSFYGTTNEKLFF.

This chain joins TRBV28 and TRBJ2-7, with TRBD1 matching 9 bases. With 6 bases clipped from V and 5 bases from J, the junction kept 11 bases outside the gene matches. CDR1 is MDHEN and CDR2 is SYDVKM in the germline V gene. This CDR3 is 15 amino acids long. CDR3 DNA: TGTGCCAGCAGCCCAGGGGGGACAGGGACCCACGAGCAGTACTTC. Encoded protein: CASSPGGTGTHEQYF.

The chain joins TRBV18 to TRBJ1-5; tentative D call: TRBD1 (6 bases). Trimming shortened V by 3 bases and J by 0 bases, and 9 bases separated the two germline ends. This CDR3 comprises 15 residues. Looked up from germline, CDR1 is KGHSH and CDR2 is LQKENI. Here the CDR3 reads CASSPGHNSNQPQHF. CDR3 nucleotides: TGTGCCAGCTCACCGGGACACAATAGCAATCAGCCCCAGCATTTT.

The rearrangement uses TRBV28 and TRBJ2-3, with D possibly being TRBD1 or TRBD2 (5 bases each). The CDR3 is 15 residues long. Germline values: CDR1 MDHEN, CDR2 SYDVKM. Between the trimmed V and J ends, which lost 8 bases and 2 bases, there was a span of 17 bases. In nucleotides, the CDR3 is TGTGCCAGCTCCGAATGGGGACGGTCCACAGATACGCAGTATTTT. It yields the protein CASSEWGRSTDTQYF.

The chain uses TRBV2 and TRBJ2-1; possibly TRBD2 for D (5 bases). Germline V gives CDR1 SNHLY, CDR2 FYNNEI. This CDR3 comprises 13 residues. Trimming took off 6 bases at V and 5 bases at J, with 11 bases between the two ends. The CDR3 DNA reads as TGTGCCAGCAGCGGAAACGGGGACAATGAGCAGTTCTTC. It yields the protein CASSGNGDNEQFF.

The chain is built from TRBV25-1 and TRBJ1-6, with no clear D. The CDR3 extends over 14 amino acids. Germline CDR1 is MGHDK and CDR2 is SYGVNS. With 7 bases removed from V and 0 bases from J, the gap between germline ends came to 7 bases. CDR3 nucleotides: TGTGCCAGCACTTCGCGCTCCTATAATTCACCCCTCCACTTT. Protein product: CASTSRSYNSPLHF.

This clone has more than one count but fewer than ten. The rearrangement links TRBV11-3 to TRBJ1-2; 10 bases agree with TRBD1. The CDR3 consists of 13 residues. J gave up 5 bases and V 5 bases, and 2 bases lay outside the gene matches. CDR1 SGHNT and CDR2 YENEEA come from the germline V gene. The CDR3 loop reads CASSPGQGYGYTF. The DNA for the CDR3 is TGTGCCAGCAGCCCGGGACAGGGGTATGGCTACACCTTC.

The chain uses TRBV11-2 and TRBJ1-2, with D perhaps matching TRBD1 (5 bases). V lost 0 bases and J lost 8, with 13 bases in between. Germline CDR1 and CDR2: SGHAT and FQNNGV. The CDR3 contains 14 residues. CDR3 in DNA: TGTGCCAGCAGCTTAGAGTGGGGGATAGGAGGCTACACCTTC. It specifies CASSLEWGIGGYTF. Full variable domain (rest looked up from reference TRBV11-2 and TRBJ1-2): EAGVAQSPRYKIIEKRQSVAFWCNPISGHATLYWYQQILGQGPKLLIQFQNNGVVDDSQLPKDRFSAERLKGVDSTLKIQPAKLEDSAVYLCASSLEWGIGGYTFGSGTRLTVV.

This clone has more than one count but fewer than ten. An end of the junction does not agree with germline; a read error may underlie this. CDR3 sequence reads: CASSLVGAGSEQYF. CDR3 in DNA: TGTGCTAGCAGCTTAGTAGGAGCAGGAAGCGAGCAGTACTTC. The V gene is TRBV7-7, the J gene TRBJ2-7; D gene uncertain. This CDR3 has 14 amino acids. Germline V gene lookup returns CDR1 SSHAT and CDR2 FNYEAQ (reference sequence).

J is TRBJ1-3 and V is TRBV5-1, with D hard to call. The CDR3 is made up of 16 amino acids. Germline V gives CDR1 SGHRS, CDR2 YFSETQ. V was clipped by 4 bases and J by 0 bases, with 14 bases between them. The CDR3 DNA sequence: TGCGCCAGCAGCCCCCAAACCCAGAGCTCTGGAAACACCATATATTTT. It encodes CASSPQTQSSGNTIYF.

The chain links TRBV9 to TRBJ1-2; TRBD1 might be the D (6 bases). The CDR3 length is 14 residues. Germline V lookup: CDR1 SGDLS, CDR2 YYNGEE. Trimming pared 3 bases from V and 7 bases from J, leaving 16 bases between. CDR3 DNA sequence: TGTGCCAGCAGCGAACAGGGAGGATCAGGTGGCTACACCTTC. This sequence encodes CASSEQGGSGGYTF.

CDR3 DNA sequence: TGTGCCAGCAGCCGGGACCTTGGGGAGGAAAAACTGTTTTTT. Translated, it gives CASSRDLGEEKLFF. The V and J genes are TRBV7-2 and TRBJ1-4, with D possibly being TRBD1 (5 bases). CDR1 and CDR2 from the germline V gene are SGHTA and FQGNSA. The CDR3 loop spans 14 amino acids. Trimming removed 5 bases at V and 8 bases at J, with 15 bases between.

The chain recombines TRBV2 with TRBJ2-5; tentative D call: TRBD2 (6 bases). The closer fit of TRBJ2-7 to the DNA end suggests the J call may be wrong. The CDR3 extends over 15 amino acids. Germline V gene sequence: CDR1 SNHLY, CDR2 FYNNEI. Here the CDR3 DNA reads TGTGCCAGCACTGTGGAGGGACTGAGATCCTACGAGCAGTACTTC. As protein: CASTVEGLRSYEQYF.

This chain connects TRBV6-6 to TRBJ2-7; 8 nucleotides match TRBD2. This CDR3 is built from 14 residues. Germline V gene lookup returns CDR1 MNHNY and CDR2 SVGAGI (reference sequence). The trim removed 6 bases at V and 5 bases at J, leaving 9 bases unmatched. Here the CDR3 reads CASRVPGGPHEQYF. The CDR3 DNA reads TGTGCCAGCAGGGTCCCGGGAGGGCCCCACGAGCAGTACTTC.

The chain combines TRBV15 with TRBJ1-5; D gene unclear. CDR1 LNHNV and CDR2 YYDKDF come from the germline V gene (reference sequence). V was cut by 0 bases and J by 1 base, with 7 bases left in between. The CDR3 has 15 residues. The CDR3 reads CATSRDANSNQPQHF. DNA of the CDR3: TGTGCCACCAGCAGAGATGCGAACAGCAATCAGCCCCAGCATTTT.

The chain recombines TRBV25-1 with TRBJ1-2; D is ambiguous. The CDR3 spans 11 residues. The germline V gene has CDR1 MGHDK and CDR2 SYGVNS. The ends were cut back, 5 bases at V and 5 bases at J, with 6 bases in the middle. The CDR3 is CASSQEYGYTF. DNA of the CDR3: TGTGCCAGCAGTCAGGAATATGGCTACACCTTC.

The rearrangement uses TRBV28 and TRBJ1-3; D is possibly TRBD1 (5 bases). V was trimmed by 7 bases and J by 4 bases, leaving 14 bases between them. Germline V gene lookup returns CDR1 MDHEN and CDR2 SYDVKM. This CDR3 is built from 14 residues. DNA of the CDR3: TGTGCCAGCATCCCCGGCAGGGCGGGAAACACCATATATTTT. It encodes CASIPGRAGNTIYF.